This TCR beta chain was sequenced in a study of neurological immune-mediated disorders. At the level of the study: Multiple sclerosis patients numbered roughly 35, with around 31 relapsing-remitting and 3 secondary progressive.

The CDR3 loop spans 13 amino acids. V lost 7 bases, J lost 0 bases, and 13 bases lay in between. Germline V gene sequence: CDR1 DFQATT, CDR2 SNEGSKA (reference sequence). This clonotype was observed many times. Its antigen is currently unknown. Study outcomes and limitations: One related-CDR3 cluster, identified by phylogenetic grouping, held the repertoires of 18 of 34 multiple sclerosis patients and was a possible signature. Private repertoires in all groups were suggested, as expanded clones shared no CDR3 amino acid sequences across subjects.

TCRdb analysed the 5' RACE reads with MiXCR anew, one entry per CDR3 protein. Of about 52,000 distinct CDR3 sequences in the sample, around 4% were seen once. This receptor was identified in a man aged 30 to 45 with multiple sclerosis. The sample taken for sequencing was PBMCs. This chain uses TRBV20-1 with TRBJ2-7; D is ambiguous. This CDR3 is CSVPTLSSYEQYF. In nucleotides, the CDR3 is TGCAGTGTCCCGACTCTCAGCTCCTACGAGCAGTACTTC.